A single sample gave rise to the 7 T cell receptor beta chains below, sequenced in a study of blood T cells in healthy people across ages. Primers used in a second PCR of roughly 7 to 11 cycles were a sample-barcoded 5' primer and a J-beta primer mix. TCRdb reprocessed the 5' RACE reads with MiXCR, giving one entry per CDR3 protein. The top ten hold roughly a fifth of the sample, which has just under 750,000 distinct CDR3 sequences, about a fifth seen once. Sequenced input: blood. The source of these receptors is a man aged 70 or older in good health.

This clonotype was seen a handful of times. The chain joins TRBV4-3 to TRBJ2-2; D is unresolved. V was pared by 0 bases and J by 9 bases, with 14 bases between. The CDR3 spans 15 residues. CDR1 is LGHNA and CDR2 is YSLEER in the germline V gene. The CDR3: CASSQDPLGTRELFF. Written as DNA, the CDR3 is TGCGCCAGCAGCCAAGATCCGTTAGGTACCCGGGAGCTGTTTTTT.

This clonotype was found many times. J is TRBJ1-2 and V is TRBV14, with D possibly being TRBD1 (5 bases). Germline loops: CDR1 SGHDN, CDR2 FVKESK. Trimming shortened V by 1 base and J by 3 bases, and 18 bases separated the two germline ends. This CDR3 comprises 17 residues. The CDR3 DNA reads TGTGCCAGCAGCCAAGGGTTTCGAAGGGGCCCACACTATGGCTACACCTTC. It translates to CASSQGFRRGPHYGYTF.

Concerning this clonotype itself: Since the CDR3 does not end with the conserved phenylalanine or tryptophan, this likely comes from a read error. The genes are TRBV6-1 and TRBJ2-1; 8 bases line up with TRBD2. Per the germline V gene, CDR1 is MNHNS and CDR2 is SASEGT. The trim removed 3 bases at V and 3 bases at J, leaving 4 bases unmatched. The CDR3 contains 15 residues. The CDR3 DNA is TGTGCCAGCAGTGAGCTAGCGGGCTTCTACAATGAGCAGTTCTCC. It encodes CASSELAGFYNEQFS.

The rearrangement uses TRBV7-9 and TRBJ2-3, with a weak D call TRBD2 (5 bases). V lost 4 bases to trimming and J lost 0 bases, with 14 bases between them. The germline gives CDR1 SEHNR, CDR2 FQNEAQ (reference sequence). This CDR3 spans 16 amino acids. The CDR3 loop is CASSYGLNPSTDTQYF. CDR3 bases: TGTGCCAGCAGCTACGGACTGAATCCGAGCACAGATACGCAGTATTTT.

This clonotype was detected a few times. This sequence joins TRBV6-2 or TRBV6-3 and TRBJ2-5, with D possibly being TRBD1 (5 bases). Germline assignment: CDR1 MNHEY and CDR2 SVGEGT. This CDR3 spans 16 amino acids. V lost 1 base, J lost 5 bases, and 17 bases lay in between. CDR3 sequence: CASSYLGRQGRETQYF. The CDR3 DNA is TGTGCCAGCAGTTACTTGGGCCGCCAGGGTCGGGAGACCCAGTACTTC.

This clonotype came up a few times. The CDR3 sequence: CSASRASGTQETQYF. In DNA, the CDR3 is TGCAGTGCTAGTAGGGCTAGCGGGACCCAAGAGACCCAGTACTTC. This rearrangement joins TRBV20-1 to TRBJ2-5; 9 bases agree with TRBD2. Trimming at V came to 3 bases and at J to 1 base, leaving 6 bases not matched to a gene. The length of the CDR3 is 15 residues. The germline V gene has CDR1 DFQATT and CDR2 SNEGSKA (reference sequence).

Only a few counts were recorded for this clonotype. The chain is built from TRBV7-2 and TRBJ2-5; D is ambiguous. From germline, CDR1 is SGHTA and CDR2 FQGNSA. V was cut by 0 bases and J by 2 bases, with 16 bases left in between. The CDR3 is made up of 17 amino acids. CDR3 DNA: TGTGCCAGCAGCTTAGCCCGGTCGGGCGCGGAACAAGAGACCCAGTACTTC. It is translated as CASSLARSGAEQETQYF.